This is a list of T cell receptor beta chains from one sample in a study of monozygotic twins with inflammatory bowel disease. No DNA is given; TCRdb re-called the 5' RACE reads and lists each CDR3 protein once. The sample includes roughly 330,000 distinct CDR3 sequences. Sequencing was performed on blood. Receptor source: a human donor with ulcerative colitis or Crohn's disease, or a healthy co-twin of an affected twin (not recorded which). Each CDR3 is given with its conserved first and last residue.

>TRBJ1-6|TRBV7-2
CASRLDSHAPLHF
>TRBJ2-1|TRBV7-7
CASSSRTGSNEQFF
>TRBJ2-5|TRBV7-2
CASSSTMETQYF
>TRBJ2-1|TRBV10-3
CAIGERLEQFF
>TRBJ1-5|TRBV9
CARGQGFEPQHF
>TRBJ2-7|TRBV9
CASSVGRDKFYEQYF
>TRBJ1-2|TRBV5-1
CASSSSGEGPYGYTF
>TRBJ1-1|TRBV6-1
CASSTWTVGTEAFF
>TRBJ2-1|TRBV5-1
CASAGSQGSEQFF
>TRBJ2-5|TRBV30
CAWALKGGETQYF
>TRBJ1-5|TRBV28
CASNQGPWQPQHF
>TRBJ2-4|TRBV7-2
CASSLAGSGAIQYF
>TRBJ1-2|TRBV5-5
CASSINRDSWAYGYTF
>TRBJ1-6|TRBV6-5
CASSYSARGNSPLHF
>TRBJ1-2|TRBV5-1
CASSETENYGYTF
>TRBJ2-1|TRBV29-1
CNSRGQGGEQFF
>TRBJ1-2|TRBV20-1
CSANHRAYVAF
>TRBJ2-1|TRBV3-1
CASSQDFHNEQFF
>TRBJ2-1|TRBV3-1
CASSQDGGSYNEQFF
>TRBJ2-7|TRBV6-6
CASSFGPLDEQYF
>TRBJ2-2|TRBV11-3
CVSSPRTSGVTGELFF
>TRBJ2-7|TRBV2
CASSEVKTSGSFYEQYF
>TRBJ1-5|TRBV20-1
CSARDPLGVTSQPQHF
>TRBJ2-5|TRBV24-1
CATSAPAQETQYF
>TRBJ1-1|TRBV3-1
CASSRGGTPGAFF
>TRBJ1-1|TRBV5-1
CASSLSGMNTEAFF
>TRBJ2-2|TRBV20-1
CSARDLGRNTGELFF
>TRBJ1-1|TRBV20-1
CSARTPDTSAGEAFF
>TRBJ2-7|TRBV7-9
CASAQTGLEPYEQYF
>TRBJ2-6|TRBV7-9
CASTRVTGGANVLTF
>TRBJ2-3|TRBV27
CASSFGGPWGTDTQYF
>TRBJ2-5|TRBV3-1
CASSQDIGRVWSSTQYF
>TRBJ2-7|TRBV6-6
CATVAPSSYEQYF
>TRBJ2-1|TRBV4-2
CASSPLAGRLNEQFF
>TRBJ2-1|TRBV11-2
CASRRSRTSGNNEQFF
>TRBJ1-1|TRBV19
CASSVIDWNTEAFF
>TRBJ2-1|TRBV12-3/TRBV12-4
CASSPDNYNEQFF
>TRBJ1-2|TRBV20-1
CSARDARGQYGYTF